This TCR beta chain was recovered during a study of blood T cells in healthy people across ages. General study points: Possibly, changes in expanded clonotypes were confounded because donor CMV status was unknown. Significant beta diversity loss was already apparent by age around 36, declining roughly linearly.

In the case of this clonotype: Its antigen remains unknown.

PCR was performed a second time for about 7 to 11 cycles using a sample-barcoded 5' primer and a J-beta primer mix. Samples each returned at least 3 million CDR3-containing paired-end reads. MiXCR, run by TCRdb on the 5' RACE reads, gives a single entry per CDR3 protein. Of over 1,300,000 distinct CDR3 sequences listed, around 55% are singletons. The TCR was taken from a man aged 18 to 29 in good health. Input material: blood.

CDR3 in amino acids: CASSYWDREHGYTF. The CDR3 DNA follows: TGTGCCAGCAGCTATTGGGACAGGGAGCATGGCTACACCTTC. This chain connects TRBV7-2 to TRBJ1-2; TRBD1 matches 9 bases. The CDR3 covers 14 residues. Unmatched junction bases numbered 6, after V lost 4 bases and J lost 6 bases. Per the germline V gene, CDR1 is SGHTA and CDR2 is FQGNSA.